This T cell receptor beta chain was identified in a study of somatic mutations in cytotoxic T cells in rheumatoid arthritis. Study-wide context: The flow sorting of some V beta antibody-stained T-cell populations reached nearly 100% purity, and the sorted populations included V beta1+ cells sequenced for TCRB.

The method was immunoSEQ multiplex PCR; TCRdb's version includes in-frame clones alone and lacks a portion of them. The sample shows tens of thousands of clones, about 80% of them seen only once. The V gene lost 5 bases and the J gene lost 4 bases, with 20 bases spanning the gap. Germline-derived CDR1 and CDR2 are SEHNR and FQNEAQ (reference sequence). The CDR3 has 16 amino acids. Positively selected by magnetic beads, CD4+ and CD8+ cells were purity-checked by flow cytometry. This TCR was sampled from an adult with rheumatoid arthritis. Sequencing input: CD8+ T cells sorted from blood. The chain couples TRBV7-9 to TRBJ1-2; a possible D gene is TRBD1 (5 bases). CDR3 coding DNA: TGTGCCAGCAGCCCTGGACACCATGGAAAGACCTATGGCTACACCTTC. This gives the protein CASSPGHHGKTYGYTF.